Detailed here is one T cell receptor beta chain. Its antigen remains unidentified. These data belong to a study of a mutant IDH1 vaccine in newly diagnosed glioma. Study information: A roughly 62% male, around 38% female split and a mean age of around 41 years characterized treated patients.

The time point was: week 47, end of study. Vaccination used 300 ug of mutant IDH1 20-mer peptide per dose, with topical imiquimod. TCRdb's table, derived via immunoSEQ multiplex PCR, lists solely in-frame clones and lacks some. The data hold about 56,000 clones, with around 83% observed a single time. V dropped 0 bases and J dropped 8 bases, with 23 bases sitting between them. This CDR3 is 17 amino acids long. Germline V lookup: CDR1 SGHNT, CDR2 YYREEE (reference sequence). This chain links TRBV5-4 with TRBJ1-2, with D perhaps matching TRBD1 (5 bases). The material sequenced was PBMCs, taken from a glioma patient whose treatment included an IDH1 peptide vaccine. The TCR originated in a woman aged 50 to 60 with glioma. This CDR3 reads CASSLANRMSNRIGYTF. In DNA, the CDR3 is TGTGCCAGCAGCTTGGCAAACAGGATGAGTAATCGAATAGGCTACACCTTC.